What follows are 26 T cell receptor beta chains derived from one specimen sequenced in a study of cytomegalovirus exposure and HLA in healthy donors. Primers for the PCR totalled 60 Vbeta and 13 Jbeta. Here immunoSEQ multiplex PCR was the method, and the copy in TCRdb shows in-frame clones only, minus some. The data contain tens of thousands of clones, around 79% of them singletons. Sequencing was performed on PBMCs. The source is a middle-aged woman in good health and CMV-seropositive.

CDR3 DNA: TGTGCCTGTCGGGGCGGGATAGCTAACTATGGCTACACCTTC. Protein product: CACRGGIANYGYTF. V and J are TRBV30 and TRBJ1-2; D might be TRBD1 (5 bases). Germline CDR1 and CDR2: GTSNPN and SVGIG (reference sequence). V was cut by 6 bases and J by 0 bases, with 14 bases left in between. The CDR3 is 14 residues long.

The V gene is TRBV9, the J gene TRBJ1-2; weak D call: TRBD1 (5 bases). CDR3 size: 15 residues. The V and J ends lost 0 bases and 4 bases respectively, with 13 bases between them. Germline CDR1 is SGDLS and CDR2 is YYNGEE. CDR3 in DNA: TGTGCCAGCAGCGTAGGGGGGGACTCGTCCTATGGCTACACCTTC. Its translation: CASSVGGDSSYGYTF.

The genes are TRBV2 and TRBJ2-7; D unresolved. This CDR3 spans 11 amino acids. Trimming took 4 bases from V and 6 from J, leaving 7 bases between them. CDR1 SNHLY and CDR2 FYNNEI come from the germline V gene. The CDR3 protein is CASSAGPEQYF. The CDR3 nucleotides read TGTGCCAGCAGTGCAGGCCCCGAGCAGTACTTC.

About this clone itself: Relative to the germline gene, one junction end is altered; a read error may explain this. This chain links TRBV27 with TRBJ2-3; D gene uncertain. CDR1 MNHEY and CDR2 SMNVEV come from the germline V gene (reference sequence). The CDR3 has 14 residues. The CDR3 sequence: CLKRCHLITDTQYF. DNA for the CDR3: TGCCTCAAACGGTGCCATCTCATCACGGATACGCAGTATTTT.

The CDR3 sequence: CASSLWTGGTYEQYF. The CDR3, as DNA: TGTGCCAGTAGTCTTTGGACAGGGGGGACCTACGAGCAGTACTTC. The V gene is TRBV19, the J gene TRBJ2-7, with 10 nucleotides matching TRBD1. J gave up 2 bases and V 5 bases, and 6 bases lay outside the gene matches. This CDR3 is 15 amino acids long. Germline CDR1 reads LNHDA; CDR2 reads SQIVND (reference sequence).

V is TRBV19 and J is TRBJ2-5, with 7 bases matching TRBD2. V gave up 2 bases and J gave up 2 bases; unmatched junction bases: 5. The germline gives CDR1 LNHDA, CDR2 SQIVND (reference sequence). The CDR3 is made up of 15 amino acids. The CDR3 region is CASSIWSSGQETQYF. CDR3 coding DNA: TGTGCCAGTAGTATATGGTCTAGCGGACAAGAGACCCAGTACTTC.

The table lists this clone with a few counts. This chain joins TRBV5-1 and TRBJ1-1; 11 positions agree with TRBD1. V lost 5 bases to trimming and J lost 0 bases; unmatched junction nucleotides: 9. Germline V gene data show CDR1 as SGHRS and CDR2 as YFSETQ. The CDR3 runs 17 residues. In DNA form, the CDR3 reads TGCGCCAGCAGTTTTTTGGGGACAGGGGGGGTGAACACTGAAGCTTTCTTT. Residues: CASSFLGTGGVNTEAFF. The variable domain in full, completed from reference TRBV5-1 and TRBJ1-1, reads KAGVTQTPRYLIKTRGQQVTLSCSPISGHRSVSWYQQTPGQGLQFLFEYFSETQRNKGNFPGRFSGRQFSNSRSEMNVSTLELGDSALYLCASSFLGTGGVNTEAFFGQGTRLTVV.

This clone occurred a few times. The chain recombines TRBV5-8 with TRBJ1-3; no clear D. This CDR3 contains 14 residues. The V gene's germline CDR1 is SGHTS and CDR2 YDEGEE. Trimming removed 2 bases at V and 2 bases at J, with 8 bases between. The chain's CDR3 is CASSFRRAGNTIYF. The CDR3 DNA follows: TGTGCCAGCAGCTTTCGGAGGGCTGGAAACACCATATATTTT.

The CDR3 DNA sequence: TGCAGCGTTGGGGGCCTTGACACAGATACGCAGTATTTT. Residues: CSVGGLDTDTQYF. The chain joins TRBV29-1 to TRBJ2-3, with D perhaps matching TRBD1 (5 bases). This CDR3 has 13 amino acids. Germline CDR1 is SQVTM and CDR2 is ANQGSEA. Between the trimmed V and J ends, which lost 4 bases and 2 bases, there was a span of 10 bases.

The chain links TRBV7-2 to TRBJ2-7, with TRBD1 as a possible D gene (5 bases). Germline loops: CDR1 SGHTA, CDR2 FQGNSA. The CDR3 has 12 residues. The V gene lost 9 bases and the J gene lost 5 bases, with 14 bases spanning the gap. CDR3 protein: CASGPRVNEQYF. For the CDR3, the DNA is TGTGCCAGTGGCCCCAGGGTAAACGAGCAGTACTTC.

In its sample, this clone was seen once. This chain joins TRBV19 and TRBJ2-1; no firm D call. Germline CDR1 LNHDA, CDR2 SQIVND (reference sequence). V lost 1 base and J 8 bases, leaving 12 bases between the germline ends. This CDR3 spans 14 amino acids. In DNA form, the CDR3 reads TGTGCCAGTAGTATAGCGCCCCCGGTTTATGAGCAGTTCTTC. Protein: CASSIAPPVYEQFF.

The J gene is TRBJ1-1, the V gene TRBV7-9; D not resolved. The CDR3 is 15 residues long. V dropped 5 bases and J dropped 5 bases, with 18 bases sitting between them. Germline CDR1 and CDR2: SEHNR and FQNEAQ (reference sequence). The CDR3 nucleotides are TGTGCCAGCAGCACTTCGGACTCCCAAGGGACTGAAGCTTTCTTT. Protein: CASSTSDSQGTEAFF. Filled out from reference TRBV7-9 and TRBJ1-1, the complete variable domain reads DTGVSQNPRHKITKRGQNVTFRCDPISEHNRLYWYRQTLGQGPEFLTYFQNEAQLEKSRLLSDRFSAERPKGSFSTLEIQRTEQGDSAMYLCASSTSDSQGTEAFFGQGTRLTVV.

This sequence joins TRBV5-1 and TRBJ2-3; 8 bases are shared with TRBD1. The trim removed 3 bases at V and 6 bases at J, leaving 18 bases unmatched. In germline, CDR1 is SGHRS, CDR2 YFSETQ. The CDR3 contains 18 residues. The CDR3 sequence is CASSSMIYGTGAQDTQYF. CDR3 nucleotide sequence: TGCGCCAGCAGCTCAATGATCTACGGGACAGGAGCACAGGATACGCAGTATTTT. The variable domain in full, with the rest retrieved from reference TRBV5-1 and TRBJ2-3, is KAGVTQTPRYLIKTRGQQVTLSCSPISGHRSVSWYQQTPGQGLQFLFEYFSETQRNKGNFPGRFSGRQFSNSRSEMNVSTLELGDSALYLCASSSMIYGTGAQDTQYFGPGTRLTVL.

The CDR3 DNA reads TGTGCCAGCAGTTCTAATACAGGTCCAATTAACTATGGCTACACCTTC. Translation gives CASSSNTGPINYGYTF. V usage is TRBV7-8 and J usage is TRBJ1-2; TRBD1 might be the D (5 bases). Germline-derived CDR1 and CDR2 are SGHVS and FQNEAQ. The CDR3 extends over 16 amino acids. V lost 6 bases, J lost 1 base, and 18 bases lay in between.

In regard to this clone: This sample includes further DNA sequences coding for the same CDR3. The chain carries TRBV13 and TRBJ1-4; D is possibly TRBD1 (5 bases). The germline V and J ends were trimmed by 5 bases and 5 bases, with 9 bases remaining between them. The CDR3 has 13 residues. Germline lookup yields CDR1 PRHDT and CDR2 FYEKMQ (reference sequence). In nucleotides, the CDR3 is TGTGCCAGCAGCGAATACAGGAATGAAAAACTGTTTTTT. Its protein is CASSEYRNEKLFF. The whole variable domain, remainder taken from reference TRBV13 and TRBJ1-4, is AAGVIQSPRHLIKEKRETATLKCYPIPRHDTVYWYQQGPGQDPQFLISFYEKMQSDKGSIPDRFSAQQFSDYHSELNMSSLELGDSALYFCASSEYRNEKLFFGSGTQLSVL.

The chain links TRBV28 to TRBJ2-7; D may be TRBD1 (7 bases). Looked up from germline, CDR1 is MDHEN and CDR2 is SYDVKM. CDR3 length: 15 amino acids. Deletions cut 4 bases from V and 3 bases from J, with 16 bases between. The CDR3 coding sequence is TGTGCCAGCAGTTCTATCCAGGGGGGATTCTACGAGCAGTACTTC. The encoded protein is CASSSIQGGFYEQYF.

The chain has TRBV7-3 and TRBJ2-1; 15 nucleotides agree with TRBD2. The germline V gene has CDR1 SGHTA and CDR2 FQGTGA. The V segment lost 4 bases and the J segment 9 bases; nucleotides outside the gene matches: 4. CDR3 size: 15 residues. The CDR3 nucleotides read TGTGCCAGCAGCTCCGGACTAGCGGGAGGGGCTGAGCAGTTCTTC. It yields the protein CASSSGLAGGAEQFF.

V and J are TRBV7-9 and TRBJ1-5, with D unclear. V lost 5 bases, J lost 1 base, and 9 bases lay in between. This CDR3 contains 14 residues. CDR1 is SEHNR, CDR2 FQNEAQ, per germline (reference sequence). CDR3 loop: CASSTTVSNQPQHF. Written as DNA, the CDR3 is TGTGCCAGCAGCACAACAGTGAGCAATCAGCCCCAGCATTTT.

This chain connects TRBV2 to TRBJ1-5, with 7 nucleotides matching TRBD1. The CDR3 extends over 15 amino acids. The germline CDR1 and CDR2 sequences are SNHLY and FYNNEI. After removal of 7 bases from V and 0 bases from J, the junction contained 6 bases not matched to a gene. The CDR3 reads CASKEQGNSNQPQHF. CDR3 coding DNA: TGTGCCAGCAAGGAACAGGGGAATAGCAATCAGCCCCAGCATTTT.

This rearrangement joins TRBV9 to TRBJ1-5; TRBD1 matches at 8 bases. V lost 4 bases to trimming and J lost 5 bases; unmatched junction nucleotides: 5. This CDR3 contains 14 residues. The germline CDR1 and CDR2 sequences are SGDLS and YYNGEE. The CDR3 DNA reads TGTGCCAGCAGCACAGGGGGGGTGGATCAGCCCCAGCATTTT. Amino acids: CASSTGGVDQPQHF. The variable domain in full, completed from reference TRBV9 and TRBJ1-5, reads DSGVTQTPKHLITATGQRVTLRCSPRSGDLSVYWYQQSLDQGLQFLIQYYNGEERAKGNILERFSAQQFPDLHSELNLSSLELGDSALYFCASSTGGVDQPQHFGDGTRLSIL.

The chain joins TRBV15 to TRBJ2-1; 11 bases are a match to TRBD2. CDR3 length equals 14 residues. The J segment lost 8 bases and the V segment lost 3 bases, leaving 3 bases of the junction unmatched. Germline-derived CDR1 and CDR2 are LNHNV and YYDKDF (reference sequence). The DNA of the CDR3 is TGTGCCACCAGCAGTAGCGGGGGGGCCGATGAGCAGTTCTTC. It encodes CATSSSGGADEQFF.

The count of this clone is one. This chain links TRBV7-9 with TRBJ1-3; 7 bases match TRBD1. Unmatched junction bases numbered 8, after V lost 7 bases and J lost 5 bases. The germline V gene encodes CDR1 SEHNR and CDR2 FQNEAQ (reference sequence). This CDR3 contains 14 residues. The CDR3 nucleotides are TGTGCCAGCACCAAAGGGGACAGCAGAAACACCATATATTTT. This gives the protein CASTKGDSRNTIYF. The whole variable domain, remainder taken from reference TRBV7-9 and TRBJ1-3, is DTGVSQNPRHKITKRGQNVTFRCDPISEHNRLYWYRQTLGQGPEFLTYFQNEAQLEKSRLLSDRFSAERPKGSFSTLEIQRTEQGDSAMYLCASTKGDSRNTIYFGEGSWLTVV.

CDR3 sequence: CASSEYPGRYGYTF. The DNA for the CDR3 is TGTGCCAGCAGTGAATATCCAGGGCGCTATGGCTACACCTTC. The chain is built from TRBV25-1 and TRBJ1-2; D might be TRBD1 (5 bases). CDR3 length: 14 residues. V was shortened by 0 bases and J by 4 bases, with 9 bases between the two germline ends. CDR1 and CDR2 from the germline V gene are MGHDK and SYGVNS.

V usage is TRBV5-8 and J usage is TRBJ2-5; TRBD1 agrees at 7 bases. The J call may be incorrect, as the DNA end agrees better with TRBJ2-7. The CDR3 consists of 14 residues. Germline-derived CDR1 and CDR2 are SGHTS and YDEGEE. CDR3 bases: TGTGCCAGCAGCTTGGGACAGGGTCTCTACGAGCAGTACTTC. Protein product: CASSLGQGLYEQYF.

This rearrangement joins TRBV19 to TRBJ2-1; 13 bases line up with TRBD2. The CDR3 is 14 residues long. After removal of 5 bases from V and 8 bases from J, the junction contained 3 bases not matched to a gene. Germline assignment: CDR1 LNHDA and CDR2 SQIVND (reference sequence). In nucleotides, the CDR3 is TGTGCCAGTAGTCCGGGACTAGCGGGATATGAGCAGTTCTTC. Its translation: CASSPGLAGYEQFF.

CDR3 sequence (DNA): TGTGCCAGCAGCTTGGGAGGTTACTCCTACGAGCAGTACTTC. Protein: CASSLGGYSYEQYF. V gene TRBV5-4 combines with J gene TRBJ2-7; D unresolved. Germline V gene data show CDR1 as SGHNT and CDR2 as YYREEE (reference sequence). This CDR3 contains 14 residues. Trimming cost V 0 bases and J 0 bases, with 7 bases left between them.